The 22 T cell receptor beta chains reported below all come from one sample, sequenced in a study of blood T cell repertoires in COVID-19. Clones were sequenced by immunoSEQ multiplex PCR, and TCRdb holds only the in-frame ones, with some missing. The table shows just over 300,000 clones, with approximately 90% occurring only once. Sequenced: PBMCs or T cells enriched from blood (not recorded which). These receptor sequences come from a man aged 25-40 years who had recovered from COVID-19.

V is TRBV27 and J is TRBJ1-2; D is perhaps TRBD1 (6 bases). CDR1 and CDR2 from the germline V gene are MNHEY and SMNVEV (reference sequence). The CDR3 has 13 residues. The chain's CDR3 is CATSSGHPYGYTF. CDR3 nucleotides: TGTGCTACCAGCTCGGGACACCCCTATGGCTACACCTTC.

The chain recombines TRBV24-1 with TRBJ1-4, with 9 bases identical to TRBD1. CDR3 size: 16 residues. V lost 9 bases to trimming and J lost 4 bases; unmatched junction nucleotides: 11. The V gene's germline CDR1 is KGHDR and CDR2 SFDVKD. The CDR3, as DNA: TGTGCCACCGGAAAGCTCGGGACAGGGAATAATGAAAAACTGTTTTTT. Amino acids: CATGKLGTGNNEKLFF.

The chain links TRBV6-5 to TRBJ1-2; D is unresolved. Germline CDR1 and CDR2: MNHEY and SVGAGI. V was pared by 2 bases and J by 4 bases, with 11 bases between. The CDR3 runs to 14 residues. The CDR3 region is CASSYRGSGYGYTF. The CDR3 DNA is TGTGCCAGCAGTTACCGGGGTAGTGGCTATGGCTACACCTTC.

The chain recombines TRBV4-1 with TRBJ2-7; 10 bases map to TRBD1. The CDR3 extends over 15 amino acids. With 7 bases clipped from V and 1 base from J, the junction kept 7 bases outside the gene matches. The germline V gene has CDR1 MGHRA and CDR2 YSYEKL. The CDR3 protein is CASKQRTGGSYEQYF. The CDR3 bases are TGCGCCAGCAAGCAAAGGACAGGGGGTTCCTACGAGCAGTACTTC.

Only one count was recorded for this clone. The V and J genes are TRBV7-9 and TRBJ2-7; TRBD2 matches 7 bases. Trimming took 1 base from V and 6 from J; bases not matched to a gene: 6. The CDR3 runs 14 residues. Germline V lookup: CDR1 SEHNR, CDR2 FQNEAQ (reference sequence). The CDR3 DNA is TGTGCCAGCAGCTTAGGCGGGAGTCGCTCCGAGCAGTACTTC. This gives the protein CASSLGGSRSEQYF.

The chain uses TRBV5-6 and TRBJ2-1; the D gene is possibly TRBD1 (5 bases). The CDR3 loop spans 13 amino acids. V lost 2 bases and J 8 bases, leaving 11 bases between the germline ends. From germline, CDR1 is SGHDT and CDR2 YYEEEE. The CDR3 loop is CASSFTRVHEQFF. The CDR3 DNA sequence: TGTGCCAGCAGCTTCACCAGGGTGCATGAGCAGTTCTTC.

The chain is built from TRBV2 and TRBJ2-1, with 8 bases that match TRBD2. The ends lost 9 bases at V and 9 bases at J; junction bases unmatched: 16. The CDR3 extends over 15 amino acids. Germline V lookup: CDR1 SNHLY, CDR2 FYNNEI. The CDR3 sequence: CASAPGLGAPGEQFF. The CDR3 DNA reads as TGTGCCAGTGCCCCGGGACTAGGGGCCCCTGGTGAGCAGTTCTTC.

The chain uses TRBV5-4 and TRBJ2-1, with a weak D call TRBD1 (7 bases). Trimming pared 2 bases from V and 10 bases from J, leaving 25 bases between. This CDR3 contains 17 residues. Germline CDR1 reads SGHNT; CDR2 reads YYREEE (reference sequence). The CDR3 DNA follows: TGTGCCAGCAGCTTTGTCGGCCGGGACACAGGGGACTCAGAGCAGTTCTTC. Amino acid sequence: CASSFVGRDTGDSEQFF. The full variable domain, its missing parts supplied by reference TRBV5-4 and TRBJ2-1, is ETGVTQSPTHLIKTRGQQVTLRCSSQSGHNTVSWYQQALGQGPQFIFQYYREEENGRGNFPPRFSGLQFPNYSSELNVNALELDDSALYLCASSFVGRDTGDSEQFFGPGTRLTVL.

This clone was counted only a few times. The CDR3 region has the DNA TGTGCCACCGCCACTAGTCTAAGCACAGATACGCAGTATTTT. Residues: CATATSLSTDTQYF. V and J are TRBV24-1 and TRBJ2-3, with D possibly TRBD2 on 5 matching bases. Germline CDR1 and CDR2: KGHDR and SFDVKD. V lost 9 bases and J 0 bases, leaving 12 bases between the germline ends. This CDR3 is built from 14 residues.

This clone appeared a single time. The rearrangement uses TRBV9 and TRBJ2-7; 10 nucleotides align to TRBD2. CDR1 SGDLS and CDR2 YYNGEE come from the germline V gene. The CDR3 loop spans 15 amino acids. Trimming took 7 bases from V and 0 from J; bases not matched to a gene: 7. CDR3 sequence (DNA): TGTGCCAGCTCCGCACTAGCGGGGTCCTCCTACGAGCAGTACTTC. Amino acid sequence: CASSALAGSSYEQYF.

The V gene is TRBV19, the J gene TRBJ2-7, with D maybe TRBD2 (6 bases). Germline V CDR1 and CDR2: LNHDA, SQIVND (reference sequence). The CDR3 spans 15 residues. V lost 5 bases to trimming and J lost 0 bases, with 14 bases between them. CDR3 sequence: CASSYTGTGSYEQYF. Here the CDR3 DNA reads TGTGCCAGTAGTTACACCGGGACTGGCTCCTACGAGCAGTACTTC.

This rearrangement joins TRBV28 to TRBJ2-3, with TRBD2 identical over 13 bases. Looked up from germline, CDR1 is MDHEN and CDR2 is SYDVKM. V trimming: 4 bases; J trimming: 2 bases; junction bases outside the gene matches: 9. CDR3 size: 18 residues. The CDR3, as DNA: TGTGCCAGCAGTTCCCGGTCGACTAGCGGGGGGCCCACAGATACGCAGTATTTT. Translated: CASSSRSTSGGPTDTQYF.

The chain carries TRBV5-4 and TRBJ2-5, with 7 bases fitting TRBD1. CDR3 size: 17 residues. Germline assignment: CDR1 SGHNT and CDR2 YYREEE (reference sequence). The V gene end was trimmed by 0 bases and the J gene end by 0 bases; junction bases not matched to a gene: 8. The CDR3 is CASSLVWAGGNQETQYF. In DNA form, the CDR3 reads TGTGCCAGCAGCTTGGTGTGGGCAGGGGGTAACCAAGAGACCCAGTACTTC. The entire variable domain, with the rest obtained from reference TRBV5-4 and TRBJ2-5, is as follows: ETGVTQSPTHLIKTRGQQVTLRCSSQSGHNTVSWYQQALGQGPQFIFQYYREEENGRGNFPPRFSGLQFPNYSSELNVNALELDDSALYLCASSLVWAGGNQETQYFGPGTRLLVL.

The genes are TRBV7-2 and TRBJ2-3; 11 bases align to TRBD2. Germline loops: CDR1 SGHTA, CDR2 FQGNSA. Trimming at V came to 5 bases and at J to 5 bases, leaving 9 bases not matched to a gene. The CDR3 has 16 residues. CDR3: CASSITSGSAGDTQYF. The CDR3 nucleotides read TGTGCCAGCAGCATCACTAGCGGGAGCGCGGGAGATACGCAGTATTTT.

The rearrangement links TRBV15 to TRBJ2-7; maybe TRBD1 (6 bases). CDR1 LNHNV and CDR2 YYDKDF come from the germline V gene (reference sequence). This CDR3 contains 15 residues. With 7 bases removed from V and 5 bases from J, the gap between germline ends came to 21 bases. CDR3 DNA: TGTGCCACCACCCCAACATATTCAGGGGAGAACGAGCAGTACTTC. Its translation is CATTPTYSGENEQYF.

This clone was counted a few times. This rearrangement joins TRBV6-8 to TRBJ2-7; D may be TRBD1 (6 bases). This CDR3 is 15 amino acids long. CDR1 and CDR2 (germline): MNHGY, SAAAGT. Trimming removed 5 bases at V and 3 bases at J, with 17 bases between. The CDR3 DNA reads TGTGCCAGCAGTCCCGAGTGGGGGCCCTACTACGAGCAGTACTTC. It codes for CASSPEWGPYYEQYF.

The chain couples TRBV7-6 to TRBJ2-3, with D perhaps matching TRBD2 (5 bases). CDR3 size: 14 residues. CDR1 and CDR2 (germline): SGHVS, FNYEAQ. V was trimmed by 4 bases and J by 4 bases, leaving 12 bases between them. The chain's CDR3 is CASSYPTRADTQYF. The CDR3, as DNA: TGTGCCAGCAGCTACCCCACGAGGGCAGATACGCAGTATTTT.

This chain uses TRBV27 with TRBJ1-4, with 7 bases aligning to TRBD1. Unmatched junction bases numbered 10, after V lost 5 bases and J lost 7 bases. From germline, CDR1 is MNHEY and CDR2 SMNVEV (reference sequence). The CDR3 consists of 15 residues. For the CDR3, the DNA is TGTGCCAGCAGTCCCCACAGGGGAGGTGGTGAAAAACTGTTTTTT. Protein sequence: CASSPHRGGGEKLFF.

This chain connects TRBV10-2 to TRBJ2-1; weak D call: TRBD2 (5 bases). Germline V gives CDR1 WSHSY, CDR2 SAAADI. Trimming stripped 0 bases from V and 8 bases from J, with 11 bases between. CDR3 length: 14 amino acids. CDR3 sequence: CASSESTSSHEQFF. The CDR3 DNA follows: TGCGCCAGCAGTGAGTCGACCTCTAGCCATGAGCAGTTCTTC.

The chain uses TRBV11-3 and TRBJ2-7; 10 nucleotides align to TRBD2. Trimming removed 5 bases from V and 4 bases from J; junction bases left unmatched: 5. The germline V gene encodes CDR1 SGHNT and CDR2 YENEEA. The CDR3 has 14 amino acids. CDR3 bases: TGTGCCAGCAGCGCAAGCGGGAGGGCGTACGAGCAGTACTTC. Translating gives CASSASGRAYEQYF.

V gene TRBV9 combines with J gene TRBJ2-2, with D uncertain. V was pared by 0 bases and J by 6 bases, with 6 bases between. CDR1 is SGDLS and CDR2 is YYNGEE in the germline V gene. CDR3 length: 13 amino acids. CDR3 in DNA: TGTGCCAGCAGCGTAGTTGAGCCCGGGGAGCTGTTTTTT. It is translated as CASSVVEPGELFF. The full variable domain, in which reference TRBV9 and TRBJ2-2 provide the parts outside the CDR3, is DSGVTQTPKHLITATGQRVTLRCSPRSGDLSVYWYQQSLDQGLQFLIQYYNGEERAKGNILERFSAQQFPDLHSELNLSSLELGDSALYFCASSVVEPGELFFGEGSRLTVL.

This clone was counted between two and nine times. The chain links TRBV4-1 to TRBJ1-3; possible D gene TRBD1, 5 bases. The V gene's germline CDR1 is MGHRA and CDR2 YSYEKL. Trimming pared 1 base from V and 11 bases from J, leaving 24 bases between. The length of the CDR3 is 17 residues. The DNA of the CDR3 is TGCGCCAGCAGCCAAGTAGGATCGGGAGGGCCTGGAGGGGCCATATATTTT. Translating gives CASSQVGSGGPGGAIYF.